Presented here are 32 T cell receptor beta chains from one specimen sequenced in a study of blood T cell repertoires in COVID-19. The protocol was immunoSEQ multiplex PCR, while the TCRdb copy is restricted to in-frame clones and leaves out a portion. The table has approximately 500,000 clones, 80% to 90% seen once. Sequenced sample: peripheral blood. The receptors derive from a human donor in a cohort sampled during active COVID-19.

This clone was seen a handful of times. The gene calls are TRBV2 and TRBJ1-2; weak D call: TRBD1 (5 bases). Germline V gives CDR1 SNHLY, CDR2 FYNNEI. The CDR3 has 11 amino acids. Deletions cut 6 bases from V and 9 bases from J, with 11 bases between. The CDR3 DNA reads TGTGCCAGCAGACAGGAGGGCCGCTACACCTTC. It specifies CASRQEGRYTF.

The gene calls are TRBV27 and TRBJ2-7; tentative D call: TRBD2 (5 bases). Germline V gene lookup returns CDR1 MNHEY and CDR2 SMNVEV (reference sequence). This CDR3 region has 12 residues. V shed 8 bases and J shed 4 bases, with 12 bases lying between them. DNA for the CDR3: TGTGCCAGCGGTCGACGGGATTACGAGCAGTACTTC. Its protein product is CASGRRDYEQYF.

V usage is TRBV11-3 and J usage is TRBJ2-2, with TRBD2 identical over 15 bases. The trim removed 5 bases at V and 5 bases at J, leaving 9 bases unmatched. Germline V gives CDR1 SGHNT, CDR2 YENEEA. The CDR3 loop spans 18 amino acids. In DNA, the CDR3 is TGTGCCAGCAGCAGACGACCCGGGACTAGCGGGGGGACCGGGGAGCTGTTTTTT. Translated, it gives CASSRRPGTSGGTGELFF.

The chain recombines TRBV24-1 with TRBJ2-7, with a weak D call TRBD2 (6 bases). The CDR3 length is 17 residues. Germline assignment: CDR1 KGHDR and CDR2 SFDVKD. V lost 0 bases and J 1 base, leaving 15 bases between the germline ends. The chain's CDR3 is CATSDLAGMRGSYEQYF. The CDR3 DNA reads as TGTGCCACCAGTGATTTGGCGGGGATGAGGGGTTCCTACGAGCAGTACTTC.

This chain joins TRBV19 and TRBJ1-2, with D possibly matching TRBD1 (6 bases). Germline values: CDR1 LNHDA, CDR2 SQIVND (reference sequence). Trimming removed 5 bases at V and 7 bases at J, with 20 bases between. This CDR3 is built from 15 residues. The CDR3: CASSPTPTGIRGYTF. The CDR3 DNA sequence: TGTGCCAGTAGTCCCACCCCGACAGGCATTCGTGGCTACACCTTC.

The chain links TRBV19 to TRBJ1-4, with D uncertain. The CDR3 contains 14 residues. The V gene lost 2 bases and the J gene lost 7 bases, with 11 bases spanning the gap. CDR1 is LNHDA and CDR2 is SQIVND in the germline V gene (reference sequence). The DNA of the CDR3 is TGTGCCAGTAGTATACAGGACGCGGGTGAAAAACTGTTTTTT. Translation gives CASSIQDAGEKLFF.

V and J are TRBV5-1 and TRBJ2-6; maybe TRBD1 (5 bases). The CDR3 is made up of 15 amino acids. The V gene lost 3 bases and the J gene lost 1 base, with 8 bases spanning the gap. CDR1 is SGHRS and CDR2 is YFSETQ in the germline V gene. CDR3 sequence: CASSSGISGANVLTF. The CDR3 coding sequence is TGCGCCAGCAGCTCAGGGATTTCTGGGGCCAACGTCCTGACTTTC.

This chain connects TRBV6-1 to TRBJ2-7; 9 bases fit TRBD2. V was clipped by 2 bases and J by 2 bases; unmatched bases: 7. The CDR3 extends over 16 amino acids. Germline CDR1 and CDR2: MNHNS and SASEGT. CDR3: CASSERPVAGAYEQYF. CDR3 DNA: TGTGCCAGCAGTGAAAGGCCGGTAGCGGGGGCCTACGAGCAGTACTTC.

The J gene is TRBJ2-3, the V gene TRBV6-1, with D maybe TRBD2 (6 bases). The CDR3 is 16 residues long. Between the trimmed V and J ends, which lost 2 bases and 7 bases, there was a span of 19 bases. Germline V gene data show CDR1 as MNHNS and CDR2 as SASEGT. The CDR3 is CASSEMGRGNSYTQYF. In DNA form, the CDR3 reads TGTGCCAGCAGTGAAATGGGACGGGGGAACTCTTATACGCAGTATTTT.

CDR3 residues: CASSRDLPLTGPVNGYTF. The CDR3 nucleotides are TGCGCCAGCAGCCGAGACCTACCTCTAACAGGGCCCGTCAATGGCTACACCTTC. This chain links TRBV4-3 with TRBJ1-2; D is possibly TRBD1 (6 bases). This CDR3 comprises 18 residues. Trimming left V 4 bases short and J 6 bases short, with 27 bases between. Germline loops: CDR1 LGHNA, CDR2 YSLEER.

The chain uses TRBV5-6 and TRBJ2-6; perhaps TRBD2 as D (5 bases). CDR1 and CDR2 (germline): SGHDT, YYEEEE. This CDR3 has 15 residues. V lost 2 bases to trimming and J lost 1 base, with 7 bases between them. The chain's CDR3 is CASSLEGSGANVLTF. CDR3 DNA sequence: TGTGCCAGCAGCTTAGAGGGATCTGGGGCCAACGTCCTGACTTTC. Looking up the rest from reference TRBV5-6 and TRBJ2-6 gives the full variable domain: DAGVTQSPTHLIKTRGQQVTLRCSPKSGHDTVSWYQQALGQGPQFIFQYYEEEERQRGNFPDRFSGHQFPNYSSELNVNALLLGDSALYLCASSLEGSGANVLTFGAGSRLTVL.

This clone occurred a few times. V gene TRBV5-8 combines with J gene TRBJ2-3; 14 bases map to TRBD2. Unmatched junction bases numbered 6, after V lost 3 bases and J lost 0 bases. This CDR3 is built from 18 residues. Per the germline V gene, CDR1 is SGHTS and CDR2 is YDEGEE. CDR3 bases: TGTGCCAGCAGCTGGGGAGGGACTAGCGGGGGAAGCACAGATACGCAGTATTTT. It encodes CASSWGGTSGGSTDTQYF.

This chain links TRBV9 with TRBJ2-3; 7 positions agree with TRBD2. The CDR3 loop spans 16 amino acids. Per the germline V gene, CDR1 is SGDLS and CDR2 is YYNGEE. The J segment lost 1 base and the V segment lost 3 bases, leaving 8 bases of the junction unmatched. DNA of the CDR3: TGTGCCAGCAGCGCGAGGGAGGGACCTGGCACAGATACGCAGTATTTT. Its protein product is CASSAREGPGTDTQYF.

The chain couples TRBV7-9 to TRBJ2-5; TRBD2 agrees at 8 bases. The CDR3 loop spans 14 amino acids. V was clipped by 5 bases and J by 5 bases; unmatched bases: 7. Germline loops: CDR1 SEHNR, CDR2 FQNEAQ (reference sequence). CDR3 amino acids: CASSRGLAAETQYF. CDR3 nucleotide sequence: TGTGCCAGCAGCCGAGGACTAGCAGCTGAGACCCAGTACTTC.

This clone was detected once. This rearrangement joins TRBV4-1 to TRBJ1-2; D gene uncertain. The V gene lost 5 bases and the J gene lost 1 base, with 11 bases spanning the gap. Per the germline V gene, CDR1 is MGHRA and CDR2 is YSYEKL. The CDR3 is 14 amino acids. The CDR3 DNA follows: TGCGCCAGCAGCTCACCCGGGATTAACTATGGCTACACCTTC. As protein: CASSSPGINYGYTF.

The chain links TRBV24-1 to TRBJ2-2; possible D gene TRBD2, 5 bases. Per the germline V gene, CDR1 is KGHDR and CDR2 is SFDVKD. V lost 3 bases and J 2 bases, leaving 12 bases between the germline ends. The CDR3 has 16 amino acids. The CDR3 nucleotides are TGTGCCACCAGTGATCCTAGCAAAACTAACACCGGGGAGCTGTTTTTT. This gives the protein CATSDPSKTNTGELFF.

V gene TRBV15 combines with J gene TRBJ1-4; the D is unclear. The germline gives CDR1 LNHNV, CDR2 YYDKDF (reference sequence). The CDR3 extends over 18 amino acids. V lost 0 bases to trimming and J lost 1 base, with 15 bases between them. CDR3 protein: CATSRDGVSPGTNEKLFF. The CDR3 DNA reads as TGTGCCACCAGCAGAGATGGAGTGTCACCGGGAACTAATGAAAAACTGTTTTTT.

This chain uses TRBV6-1 with TRBJ2-3; D may be TRBD2 (5 bases). V was clipped by 3 bases and J by 2 bases, with 12 bases between them. CDR1 and CDR2 from the germline V gene are MNHNS and SASEGT. CDR3 length: 15 residues. The CDR3 loop reads CASSDRGSLTDTQYF. In DNA, the CDR3 is TGTGCCAGCAGTGATCGTGGGAGCCTCACAGATACGCAGTATTTT.

The chain carries TRBV11-2 and TRBJ2-7; TRBD1 agrees at 8 bases. V was clipped by 1 base and J by 6 bases; unmatched bases: 8. CDR3 length: 15 amino acids. Germline lookup yields CDR1 SGHAT and CDR2 FQNNGV. CDR3 DNA sequence: TGTGCCAGCAGCTTAGTACAGGGGGTCAATGGCGAGCAGTACTTC. It encodes CASSLVQGVNGEQYF.

The rearrangement links TRBV5-3 to TRBJ2-4, with D possibly being TRBD2 (6 bases). TRBV5-3 is classed as an ORF, of uncertain function. The V end was cut by 4 bases, the J end by 0 bases, with 17 bases between. The CDR3 is 17 amino acids. The CDR3 DNA reads as TGTGCCAGAAGCCAACGCAATAGCGGCCTAGCCAAAAACATTCAGTACTTC. Protein sequence: CARSQRNSGLAKNIQYF.

V usage is TRBV28 and J usage is TRBJ2-6; no definite D call. Trimming left V 4 bases short and J 0 bases short, with 10 bases between. The CDR3 sequence is 16 residues long. Germline values: CDR1 MDHEN, CDR2 SYDVKM. The CDR3 loop is CASSSPQLSGANVLTF. CDR3 bases: TGTGCCAGCAGTTCACCACAGCTCTCTGGGGCCAACGTCCTGACTTTC.

CDR3 amino acids: CASSPLTSTDTQYF. DNA of the CDR3: TGTGCCAGCTCACCACTTACAAGCACAGATACGCAGTATTTT. V usage is TRBV18 and J usage is TRBJ2-3; D is uncertain. The CDR3 runs 14 residues. V was shortened by 1 base and J by 0 bases, with 5 bases between the two germline ends. Germline CDR1 reads KGHSH; CDR2 reads LQKENI. Complete variable domain (other parts from reference TRBV18 and TRBJ2-3): NAGVMQNPRHLVRRRGQEARLRCSPMKGHSHVYWYRQLPEEGLKFMVYLQKENIIDESGMPKERFSAEFPKEGPSILRIQQVVRGDSAAYFCASSPLTSTDTQYFGPGTRLTVL.

This chain links TRBV18 with TRBJ1-3; 7 bases fit TRBD1. V shed 3 bases, J shed 0 bases, and the junction held 8 bases outside the gene matches. The germline gives CDR1 KGHSH, CDR2 LQKENI. The CDR3 is made up of 17 amino acids. The CDR3 loop is CASSPHRQGSSGNTIYF. The CDR3 coding sequence is TGTGCCAGCTCACCCCATCGACAGGGCAGCTCTGGAAACACCATATATTTT.

The chain recombines TRBV5-1 with TRBJ1-1, with 7 bases matching TRBD1. Germline V gives CDR1 SGHRS, CDR2 YFSETQ. This CDR3 region has 15 residues. V dropped 0 bases and J dropped 6; count of bases not matched to a gene: 8. The CDR3 protein is CASSLVVGTEAEAFF. The CDR3 DNA follows: TGCGCCAGCAGCTTGGTAGTAGGGACAGAGGCTGAAGCTTTCTTT.

The genes are TRBV5-1 and TRBJ2-3; 7 bases are a match to TRBD1. Germline loops: CDR1 SGHRS, CDR2 YFSETQ. J lost 4 bases, V lost 4 bases, and 12 bases had no gene match. This CDR3 spans 16 amino acids. The CDR3 region has the DNA TGCGCCAGCAGCCTAAAGACAGGGCAAGGAGCAGATACGCAGTATTTT. It codes for CASSLKTGQGADTQYF.

A single count supports this clone. This chain connects TRBV2 to TRBJ2-3, with a weak D call TRBD2 (6 bases). Germline V gives CDR1 SNHLY, CDR2 FYNNEI. Trimming left V 5 bases short and J 5 bases short, with 20 bases between. This CDR3 is 16 amino acids long. CDR3 bases: TGTGCCAGCAGTCCCGGGACTCCCATAGCGGTAGATACGCAGTATTTT. Protein: CASSPGTPIAVDTQYF.

The rearrangement links TRBV5-1 to TRBJ2-2; TRBD2 matches 8 bases. Germline V CDR1 and CDR2: SGHRS, YFSETQ. The CDR3 is 15 residues long. The junction had 5 bases not matched to a gene; V was cut back by 5 bases and J by 2 bases. As DNA, the CDR3 is TGCGCCAGCAGTCCCACTAGCGGAAACACCGGGGAGCTGTTTTTT. Its protein is CASSPTSGNTGELFF.

The rearrangement joins TRBV6-6 to TRBJ2-7, with 11 bases identical to TRBD1. The J segment lost 6 bases and the V segment lost 2 bases, leaving 6 bases of the junction unmatched. The CDR3 loop spans 15 amino acids. The V gene's germline CDR1 is MNHNY and CDR2 SVGAGI (reference sequence). CDR3 sequence: CASSYPGQGAGEQYF. The CDR3 coding sequence is TGTGCCAGCAGTTACCCCGGACAGGGGGCCGGCGAGCAGTACTTC.

The table lists this clone with a count of one. V is TRBV2 and J is TRBJ2-7; D may be TRBD1 (5 bases). Trimming took off 6 bases at V and 3 bases at J, with 12 bases between the two ends. The CDR3 covers 13 residues. Germline lookup yields CDR1 SNHLY and CDR2 FYNNEI. In nucleotides, the CDR3 is TGTGCCAGCAGGGGGCCCTCAATCTACGAGCAGTACTTC. Its translation is CASRGPSIYEQYF.

V usage is TRBV19 and J usage is TRBJ2-7; a weak D match, TRBD1 (5 bases). With 5 bases removed from V and 3 bases from J, the gap between germline ends came to 17 bases. The CDR3 totals 15 residues. The germline CDR1 and CDR2 sequences are LNHDA and SQIVND (reference sequence). The CDR3 DNA sequence: TGTGCCAGTAGTCCCCAGGGCCTTCGGAACTACGAGCAGTACTTC. The encoded protein is CASSPQGLRNYEQYF. Filled out from reference TRBV19 and TRBJ2-7, the complete variable domain reads DGGITQSPKYLFRKEGQNVTLSCEQNLNHDAMYWYRQDPGQGLRLIYYSQIVNDFQKGDIAEGYSVSREKKESFPLTVTSAQKNPTAFYLCASSPQGLRNYEQYFGPGTRLTVT.

This chain links TRBV3-1 (or the pseudogene TRBV3-2) with TRBJ2-1; D ambiguous. CDR3 length: 18 amino acids. Germline V lookup: CDR1 LGHDT, CDR2 YNNKEL (reference sequence). V dropped 1 base and J dropped 6 bases, with 22 bases sitting between them. Written as DNA, the CDR3 is TGTGCCAGCAGCCAAGTATCCGGAATGGGCAGAAATCCCAATGAGCAGTTCTTC. It is translated as CASSQVSGMGRNPNEQFF.

The chain joins TRBV5-4 to TRBJ2-3, with D possibly matching TRBD2 (6 bases). Germline V gene sequence: CDR1 SGHNT, CDR2 YYREEE (reference sequence). The V end was cut by 1 base, the J end by 2 bases, with 17 bases between. This CDR3 region has 17 residues. The CDR3 here is CASSLNPPGVVTDTQYF. The CDR3 DNA follows: TGTGCCAGCAGCTTGAATCCCCCGGGAGTGGTCACAGATACGCAGTATTTT.